This T cell receptor (beta chain) was sequenced in a study of response to subunit inactivated influenza vaccine. Study findings and constraints: After each seasonal influenza vaccination, few new T cells are recruited, the authors suggested.

The V gene lost 1 base and the J gene lost 9 bases, with 9 bases spanning the gap. The germline CDR1 and CDR2 sequences are ENHRY and SYGVKD. There are 12 residues in the CDR3. Comment on this clonotype: Its antigen remains unknown.

TCRdb recomputed calls from the RT-PCR reads with MiXCR, one row per CDR3 protein. The table lists roughly 520,000 distinct CDR3 sequences, roughly 23% of them singletons. The receptor comes from a man aged 50 to 60 who received an inactivated influenza vaccine. The sequencing here drew on CD4+ T cells sorted from PBMCs, taken roughly 5 days after vaccination. This chain uses TRBV10-3 with TRBJ1-2; TRBD1 is a possible D gene (6 bases). The CDR3 protein is CAISELQGRYTF. The CDR3 bases are TGTGCCATCAGTGAGTTACAGGGCCGCTACACCTTC.